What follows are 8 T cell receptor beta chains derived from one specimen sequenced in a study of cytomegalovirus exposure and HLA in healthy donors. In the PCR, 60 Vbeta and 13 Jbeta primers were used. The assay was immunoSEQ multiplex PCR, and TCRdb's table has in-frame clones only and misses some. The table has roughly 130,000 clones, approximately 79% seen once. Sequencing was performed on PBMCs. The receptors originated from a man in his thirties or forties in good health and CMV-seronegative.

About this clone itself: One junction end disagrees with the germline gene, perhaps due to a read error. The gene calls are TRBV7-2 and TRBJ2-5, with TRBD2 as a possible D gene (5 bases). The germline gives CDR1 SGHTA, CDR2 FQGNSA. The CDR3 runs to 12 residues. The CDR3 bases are TGTGCCAGCGGCTTGGTCATAGAGGGCCAGTACTTC. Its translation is CASGLVIEGQYF.

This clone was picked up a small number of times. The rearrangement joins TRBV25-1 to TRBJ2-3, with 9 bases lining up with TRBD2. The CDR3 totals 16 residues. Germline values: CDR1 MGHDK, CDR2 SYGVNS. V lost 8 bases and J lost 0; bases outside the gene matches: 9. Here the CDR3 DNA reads TGTGCCAGCGGGGGGGTAGCGGGGGAGAGCACAGATACGCAGTATTTT. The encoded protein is CASGGVAGESTDTQYF.

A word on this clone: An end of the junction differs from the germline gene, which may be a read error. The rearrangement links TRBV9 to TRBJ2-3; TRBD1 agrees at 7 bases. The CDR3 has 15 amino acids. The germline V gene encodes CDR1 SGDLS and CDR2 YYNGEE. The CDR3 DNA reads TGTGTCAGCAGCGTAAGAGGGGGCGACTCTGATACGCAGTATTTT. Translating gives CVSSVRGGDSDTQYF.

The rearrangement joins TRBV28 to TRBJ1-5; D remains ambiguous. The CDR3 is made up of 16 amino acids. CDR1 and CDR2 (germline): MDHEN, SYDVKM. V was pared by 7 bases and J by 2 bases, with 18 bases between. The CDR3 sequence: CASNQRGDGGNQPQHF. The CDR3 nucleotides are TGTGCCAGCAACCAACGCGGGGATGGGGGCAATCAGCCCCAGCATTTT. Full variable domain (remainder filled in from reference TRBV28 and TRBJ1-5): DVKVTQSSRYLVKRTGEKVFLECVQDMDHENMFWYRQDPGLGLRLIYFSYDVKMKEKGDIPEGYSVSREKKERFSLILESASTNQTSMYLCASNQRGDGGNQPQHFGDGTRLSIL.

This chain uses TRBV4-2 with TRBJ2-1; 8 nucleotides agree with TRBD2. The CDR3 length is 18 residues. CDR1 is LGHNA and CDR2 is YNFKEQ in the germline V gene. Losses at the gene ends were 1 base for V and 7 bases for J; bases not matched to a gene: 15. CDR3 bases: TGTGCCAGCAGCCAAGTCCCAGCGGGGGCCACCAAGGTTAATGAGCAGTTCTTC. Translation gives CASSQVPAGATKVNEQFF.

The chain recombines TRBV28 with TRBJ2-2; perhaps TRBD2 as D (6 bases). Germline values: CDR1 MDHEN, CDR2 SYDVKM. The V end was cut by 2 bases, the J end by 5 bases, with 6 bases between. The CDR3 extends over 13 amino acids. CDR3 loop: CASSLRGTGELFF. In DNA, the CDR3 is TGTGCCAGCAGTTTACGGGGGACCGGGGAGCTGTTTTTT. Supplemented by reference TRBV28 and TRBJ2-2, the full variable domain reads DVKVTQSSRYLVKRTGEKVFLECVQDMDHENMFWYRQDPGLGLRLIYFSYDVKMKEKGDIPEGYSVSREKKERFSLILESASTNQTSMYLCASSLRGTGELFFGEGSRLTVL.

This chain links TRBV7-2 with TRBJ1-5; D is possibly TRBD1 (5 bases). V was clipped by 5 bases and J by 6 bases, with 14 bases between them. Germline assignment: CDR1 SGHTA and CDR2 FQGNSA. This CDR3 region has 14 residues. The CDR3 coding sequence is TGTGCCAGCAGCAGGGATGCGGGGGGTCAGCCCCAGCATTTT. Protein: CASSRDAGGQPQHF.

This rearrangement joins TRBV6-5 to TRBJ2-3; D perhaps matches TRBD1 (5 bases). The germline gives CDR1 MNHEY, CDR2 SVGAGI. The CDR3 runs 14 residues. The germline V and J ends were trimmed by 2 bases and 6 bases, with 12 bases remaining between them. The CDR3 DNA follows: TGTGCCAGCAGTTACGGACACCCAGAGGATACGCAGTATTTT. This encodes CASSYGHPEDTQYF.